The next 18 T cell receptor beta chains were all read from a single sample in a study of T-cell memory formation after mild COVID-19. Using its own MiXCR run on the 5' RACE reads, TCRdb lists one record per CDR3 protein. The sample includes approximately 190,000 distinct CDR3 sequences, about a sixth seen only once; the top ten take 2.4%. The sequencing sample was made of PBMCs or a T cell subset sorted from them (not recorded which). The receptor set was obtained from an adult woman who had mild COVID-19 (a few samples of this study predate the infection). Cell type and time point are not known.

This rearrangement joins TRBV18 to TRBJ2-1; possibly TRBD2 for D (6 bases). Germline CDR1 KGHSH, CDR2 LQKENI. Trimming took off 3 bases at V and 9 bases at J, with 15 bases between the two ends. This CDR3 has 14 amino acids. In nucleotides, the CDR3 is TGTGCCAGCTCACCGGGACTCCGGCTTGGTGAGCAGTTCTTC. Its translation: CASSPGLRLGEQFF.

V and J are TRBV5-1 and TRBJ2-1; the match to TRBD1 covers 8 bases. V lost 0 bases to trimming and J lost 6 bases; unmatched junction nucleotides: 5. CDR1 is SGHRS and CDR2 is YFSETQ in the germline V gene. The CDR3 spans 15 residues. In DNA, the CDR3 is TGCGCCAGCAGCTTGGGGCTCGGACAGGGCAATGAGCAGTTCTTC. This sequence encodes CASSLGLGQGNEQFF.

This clonotype was counted between two and nine times. V and J are TRBV12-3 or TRBV12-4 and TRBJ2-5; a weak D match, TRBD2 (6 bases). Deletions cut 3 bases from V and 3 bases from J, with 8 bases between. The CDR3 contains 13 residues. CDR3 protein: CASSFRREETQYF. DNA of the CDR3: TGTGCCAGCAGTTTTCGGAGGGAAGAGACCCAGTACTTC.

In this sample, this clonotype turned up a few times. CDR3 residues: CATSRDQGPEVAFF. The CDR3 coding sequence is TGTGCCACCAGCAGAGATCAGGGTCCCGAAGTGGCTTTCTTT. J is TRBJ1-1 and V is TRBV15; D perhaps matches TRBD1 (5 bases). Trimming stripped 0 bases from V and 11 bases from J, with 16 bases between. Germline V lookup: CDR1 LNHNV, CDR2 YYDKDF (reference sequence). The CDR3 is 14 amino acids.

This clonotype was detected only a few times. The chain joins TRBV2 to TRBJ2-1; a weak D match, TRBD1 (5 bases). This CDR3 contains 14 residues. Trimming stripped 6 bases from V and 0 bases from J, with 9 bases between. Germline CDR1 reads SNHLY; CDR2 reads FYNNEI. The CDR3 DNA follows: TGTGCCAGCAGACAGGCGAGCTCCTACAATGAGCAGTTCTTC. Amino acids: CASRQASSYNEQFF.

The V gene is TRBV27, the J gene TRBJ1-4; D call uncertain. CDR1 MNHEY and CDR2 SMNVEV come from the germline V gene (reference sequence). The CDR3 extends over 15 amino acids. The V gene lost 0 bases and the J gene lost 8 bases, with 13 bases spanning the gap. In DNA, the CDR3 is TGTGCCAGCAGTTTATCTAGGCATGGTGGGGAAAAACTGTTTTTT. Amino acids: CASSLSRHGGEKLFF.

The sample holds many counts of this clonotype. The gene calls are TRBV7-6 and TRBJ2-3, with 8 bases matching TRBD2. V shed 7 bases, J shed 6 bases, and the junction held 9 bases outside the gene matches. Looked up from germline, CDR1 is SGHVS and CDR2 is FNYEAQ. CDR3 length: 14 amino acids. CDR3 DNA: TGTGCCAGCACCTTCGGGGGGGCCATGGATACGCAGTATTTT. Its translation is CASTFGGAMDTQYF.

The table lists this clonotype with a few counts. The chain couples TRBV7-9 to TRBJ2-1; possibly TRBD2 for D (5 bases). This CDR3 has 17 amino acids. Per the germline V gene, CDR1 is SEHNR and CDR2 is FQNEAQ (reference sequence). Trimming pared 1 base from V and 4 bases from J, leaving 17 bases between. The DNA for the CDR3 is TGTGCCAGCAGCTTAGAGAGGGCCACCCGAAGGTACAATGAGCAGTTCTTC. It yields the protein CASSLERATRRYNEQFF.

The V gene is TRBV5-1, the J gene TRBJ1-5; TRBD1 aligns across 7 bases. The CDR3 is 15 amino acids. The V gene's germline CDR1 is SGHRS and CDR2 YFSETQ. The trim removed 3 bases at V and 5 bases at J, leaving 8 bases unmatched. CDR3 sequence (DNA): TGCGCCAGCAGCTGGGGAGGACAGGTCGATCAGCCCCAGCATTTT. As protein: CASSWGGQVDQPQHF.

V and J are TRBV12-3 or TRBV12-4 and TRBJ1-1; possibly TRBD1 for D (5 bases). Trimming shortened V by 6 bases and J by 1 base, and 15 bases separated the two germline ends. This CDR3 is built from 15 residues. This CDR3 reads CASRSRGGTNTEAFF. The DNA for the CDR3 is TGTGCCAGCAGAAGCCGGGGAGGGACGAACACTGAAGCTTTCTTT.

This clonotype has just a few counts. The V and J genes are TRBV21-1 and TRBJ2-7; the table's D call TRBD2 went unverified against the DNA. TRBV21-1 is shown as a pseudogene. The CDR3 has 14 residues. Here the CDR3 reads CASSKEGRGGEQYF. CDR3 nucleotides: TGTGCCAGCAGCAAAGAAGGGAGGGGCGGCGAGCAGTACTTC.

The sample holds many counts of this clonotype. In nucleotides, the CDR3 is TGCGCCAGCAGCTTCCAGGGATTTAATGAGCAGTTCTTC. This gives the protein CASSFQGFNEQFF. The rearrangement uses TRBV5-1 and TRBJ2-1, with TRBD1 as a possible D gene (5 bases). V was pared by 2 bases and J by 7 bases, with 10 bases between. The CDR3 spans 13 residues. Germline assignment: CDR1 SGHRS and CDR2 YFSETQ.

This clonotype was counted between two and nine times. Here the CDR3 DNA reads TGCGCCAGCAGGCCCGTCCCTCTAGCCGGGCGCAATGAGCAGTTCTTC. Residues: CASRPVPLAGRNEQFF. This chain joins TRBV5-1 and TRBJ2-1; D is perhaps TRBD2 (5 bases). The germline V gene has CDR1 SGHRS and CDR2 YFSETQ. The CDR3 length is 16 residues. Trimming cost V 5 bases and J 6 bases, with 21 bases left between them.

This clonotype has more than one count but fewer than ten. The chain couples TRBV6-5 to TRBJ2-6, with a tentative D call TRBD1 (6 bases). V lost 1 base to trimming and J lost 0 bases, with 10 bases between them. CDR3 size: 17 residues. Germline CDR1 and CDR2: MNHEY and SVGAGI. Here the CDR3 DNA reads TGTGCCAGCAGTTACTTTACAGGGAACTCTGGGGCCAACGTCCTGACTTTC. It codes for CASSYFTGNSGANVLTF.

The rearrangement joins TRBV29-1 to TRBJ2-1; D remains ambiguous. V was cut by 7 bases and J by 4 bases, with 5 bases left in between. The CDR3 runs 10 residues. Germline CDR1 is SQVTM and CDR2 is ANQGSEA. The chain's CDR3 is CSAGYNEQFF. The DNA of the CDR3 is TGCAGCGCCGGTTACAATGAGCAGTTCTTC.

V usage is TRBV7-8 and J usage is TRBJ2-7, with D uncertain. V was pared by 1 base and J by 5 bases, with 9 bases between. The CDR3 totals 13 residues. Germline V gene lookup returns CDR1 SGHVS and CDR2 FQNEAQ. In DNA form, the CDR3 reads TGTGCCAGCAGCTTAGTTGACACACACGAGCAGTACTTC. Translated, it gives CASSLVDTHEQYF.

The chain recombines TRBV20-1 with TRBJ2-1; 11 bases match TRBD2. The J segment lost 9 bases and the V segment lost 6 bases, leaving 16 bases of the junction unmatched. Per the germline V gene, CDR1 is DFQATT and CDR2 is SNEGSKA (reference sequence). The length of the CDR3 is 16 residues. The CDR3 sequence is CSAKKGLAVTFSEQFF. CDR3 nucleotides: TGCAGTGCGAAAAAGGGACTAGCGGTAACCTTCAGTGAGCAGTTCTTC.

This clonotype was counted only a few times. The rearrangement links TRBV19 to TRBJ1-5; D possibly corresponds to TRBD1 (6 bases). Germline V CDR1 and CDR2: LNHDA, SQIVND (reference sequence). The CDR3 contains 15 residues. Deletions cut 6 bases from V and 2 bases from J, with 14 bases between. Written as DNA, the CDR3 is TGTGCCAGTAGGAATTCCAACAGGGGCAATCAGCCCCAGCATTTT. Translation: CASRNSNRGNQPQHF.